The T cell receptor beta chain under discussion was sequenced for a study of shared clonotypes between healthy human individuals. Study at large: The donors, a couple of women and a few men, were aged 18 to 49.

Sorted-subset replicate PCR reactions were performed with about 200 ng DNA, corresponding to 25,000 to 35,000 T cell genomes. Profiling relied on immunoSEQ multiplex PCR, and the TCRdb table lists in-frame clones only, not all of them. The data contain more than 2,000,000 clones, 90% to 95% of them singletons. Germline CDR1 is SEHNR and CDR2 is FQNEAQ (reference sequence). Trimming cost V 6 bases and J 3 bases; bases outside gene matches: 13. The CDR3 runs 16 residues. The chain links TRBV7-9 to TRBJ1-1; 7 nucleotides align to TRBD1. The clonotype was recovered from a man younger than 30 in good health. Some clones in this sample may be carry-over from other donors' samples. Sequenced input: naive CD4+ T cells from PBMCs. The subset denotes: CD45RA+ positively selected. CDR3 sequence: CASRPTTGDSHTEAFF. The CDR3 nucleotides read TGTGCCAGCAGACCTACAACAGGGGATTCGCACACTGAAGCTTTCTTT.